This T cell receptor (beta chain) was retrieved from a study of OX40 agonist ivuxolimab in advanced cancers. On the study more broadly: The group had a mean age of about 60 years, ranged from about 20 to 85, and was 82.7% male.

V lost 0 bases and J 2 bases, leaving 5 bases between the germline ends. The CDR3 spans 14 residues. Germline lookup yields CDR1 WNHNN and CDR2 SYGVQD (reference sequence). Study results and limitations: Part of the nonresponder group also had normalized T-cell clonal expansion that was low.

This clone is a singleton in its sample. Its cognate antigen is unknown. Sequencing used immunoSEQ multiplex PCR; TCRdb keeps in-frame clones, though not all of them. The sample carries under 50,000 clones, 88% recorded once. This sequence originates from an adult with an advanced solid tumor such as melanoma, head and neck, liver or kidney cancer. Material: CD4+ or CD8+ T cells sorted from blood, obtained in a trial of the OX40 agonist ivuxolimab. The chain couples TRBV10-1 to TRBJ2-1; no reliable D call. The CDR3 reads CASSESIAYNEQFF. The CDR3 DNA reads as TGCGCCAGCAGTGAGTCTATAGCCTACAATGAGCAGTTCTTC.